Listed below are T cell receptor beta chains from one sample, sequenced in a study of cytomegalovirus exposure and HLA in healthy donors. Assay: immunoSEQ multiplex PCR; the TCRdb copy retains only in-frame clones and omits some. The table shows 250,000 to 350,000 clones, with around 86% occurring only once. Specimen: PBMCs. These receptors were obtained from a man aged 35-49 years in good health and CMV-seropositive. CDR3s include the opening cysteine and the closing phenylalanine or tryptophan. A D gene is named only where the DNA matches it firmly. Clone size is stated in some rows and not others, as once, few, many or a class when expanded.

clone_size: -; j_call: TRBJ2-7; v_call: TRBV5-6; d_call: TRBD1; cdr3_aa: CASSLTGGFSYEQYF; cdr3_nt: TGTGCCAGCAGCTTAACAGGGGGCTTCTCCTACGAGCAGTACTTC
clone_size: once; j_call: TRBJ2-7; v_call: TRBV30; d_call: TRBD1; cdr3_aa: CAWSPGQAYEQYF; cdr3_nt: TGTGCCTGGAGTCCGGGACAGGCCTACGAGCAGTACTTC
clone_size: -; j_call: TRBJ2-7; v_call: TRBV5-1; d_call: -; cdr3_aa: CASSFSGNSYEQYF; cdr3_nt: TGCGCCAGCAGCTTCTCAGGCAATTCCTACGAGCAGTACTTC
clone_size: -; j_call: TRBJ2-5; v_call: TRBV5-4; d_call: -; cdr3_aa: CASSSLGPSETQYF; cdr3_nt: TGTGCCAGCAGCTCCTTGGGGCCCTCAGAGACCCAGTACTTC
clone_size: once; j_call: TRBJ1-5; v_call: TRBV19; d_call: -; cdr3_aa: CASSMSSNQPQHF; cdr3_nt: TGTGCCAGTAGTATGAGTAGCAATCAGCCCCAGCATTTT
clone_size: few; j_call: TRBJ2-7; v_call: TRBV5-4; d_call: TRBD2; cdr3_aa: CASSPGLAGPLEQYF; cdr3_nt: TGTGCCAGCAGCCCGGGACTAGCGGGACCCCTCGAGCAGTACTTC
clone_size: once; j_call: TRBJ2-7; v_call: TRBV6-1; d_call: TRBD1; cdr3_aa: CASRTGTGFYEQYF; cdr3_nt: TGTGCCAGCAGGACAGGGACGGGATTCTACGAGCAGTACTTC
clone_size: -; j_call: TRBJ2-3; v_call: TRBV5-6; d_call: TRBD2; cdr3_aa: CASRSVLAGVDTQYF; cdr3_nt: TGTGCCAGCAGGTCGGTGCTAGCGGGAGTGGATACGCAGTATTTT
clone_size: once; j_call: TRBJ1-4; v_call: TRBV6-1; d_call: -; cdr3_aa: CASSEREKLFF; cdr3_nt: TGTGCCAGCAGTGAACGGGAAAAACTGTTTTTT
clone_size: -; j_call: TRBJ2-3; v_call: TRBV19; d_call: TRBD2; cdr3_aa: CASSIAGGSGSTDTQYF; cdr3_nt: TGTGCCAGTAGTATAGCCGGGGGTAGCGGGAGCACAGATACGCAGTATTTT
clone_size: -; j_call: TRBJ2-2; v_call: TRBV11-2; d_call: -; cdr3_aa: CASSFLRGGELFF; cdr3_nt: TGTGCCAGCAGCTTCCTTAGGGGCGGGGAGCTGTTTTTT
clone_size: -; j_call: TRBJ2-1; v_call: TRBV21-1; d_call: -; cdr3_aa: CASSKDREMVSPHEQFF; cdr3_nt: TGTGCCAGCAGCAAGGACAGGGAAATGGTGAGTCCCCATGAGCAGTTCTTC
clone_size: -; j_call: TRBJ2-2; v_call: TRBV5-1; d_call: -; cdr3_aa: CASSQLQGTGELFF; cdr3_nt: TGCGCCAGCAGCCAACTACAGGGAACCGGGGAGCTGTTTTTT
clone_size: -; j_call: TRBJ2-7; v_call: TRBV27; d_call: -; cdr3_aa: CASSFRIGGYEQYF; cdr3_nt: TGTGCCAGCAGTTTCAGAATTGGAGGCTACGAGCAGTACTTC
clone_size: -; j_call: TRBJ1-2; v_call: TRBV28; d_call: TRBD1; cdr3_aa: CASSLQVAGGRNGYTF; cdr3_nt: TGTGCCAGCAGTCTTCAAGTGGCAGGGGGCAGGAATGGCTACACCTTC
clone_size: -; j_call: TRBJ2-7; v_call: TRBV7-2; d_call: TRBD2; cdr3_aa: CASSTGLASSYEQYF; cdr3_nt: TGTGCCAGCAGCACAGGACTAGCGAGTTCCTACGAGCAGTACTTC
clone_size: -; j_call: TRBJ2-7; v_call: TRBV5-1; d_call: -; cdr3_aa: CASTEPGQAYEQYF; cdr3_nt: TGCGCCAGCACCGAACCGGGACAAGCCTACGAGCAGTACTTC
clone_size: -; j_call: TRBJ1-1; v_call: TRBV19; d_call: TRBD1; cdr3_aa: CASSTGTGPNTEAFF; cdr3_nt: TGTGCCAGTAGTACAGGGACAGGGCCAAACACTGAAGCTTTCTTT
clone_size: -; j_call: TRBJ1-1; v_call: TRBV7-2; d_call: -; cdr3_aa: CASTPLQPEAFF; cdr3_nt: TGTGCCAGCACCCCATTACAGCCTGAAGCTTTCTTT
clone_size: -; j_call: TRBJ2-7; v_call: TRBV4-1; d_call: TRBD1; cdr3_aa: CASSQGPGTAYEQYF; cdr3_nt: TGCGCCAGCAGCCAAGGCCCCGGGACAGCCTACGAGCAGTACTTC
clone_size: -; j_call: TRBJ2-3; v_call: TRBV7-8; d_call: TRBD2; cdr3_aa: CASSLAPSGSTDTQYF; cdr3_nt: TGTGCCAGCAGCTTAGCGCCTAGCGGGAGTACGGATACGCAGTATTTT
clone_size: -; j_call: TRBJ2-2; v_call: TRBV29-1; d_call: -; cdr3_aa: CSVEAGSTGELFF; cdr3_nt: TGCAGCGTTGAAGCGGGATCGACCGGGGAGCTGTTTTTT
clone_size: -; j_call: TRBJ2-1; v_call: TRBV7-9; d_call: -; cdr3_aa: CASSLQRVGAFLVNEQFF; cdr3_nt: TGTGCCAGCAGCTTACAACGGGTTGGAGCGTTTTTAGTCAATGAGCAGTTCTTC
clone_size: -; j_call: TRBJ2-7; v_call: TRBV28; d_call: TRBD1; cdr3_aa: CASGTGSHEQYF; cdr3_nt: TGTGCCAGCGGGACAGGGTCTCACGAGCAGTACTTC
clone_size: -; j_call: TRBJ2-7; v_call: TRBV4-1; d_call: TRBD1; cdr3_aa: CASSRTPQGDPYEQYF; cdr3_nt: TGCGCCAGCAGCCGCACCCCTCAGGGGGATCCCTACGAGCAGTACTTC
clone_size: -; j_call: TRBJ2-3; v_call: TRBV29-1; d_call: TRBD2; cdr3_aa: CSAGLARGDTQYF; cdr3_nt: TGCAGCGCAGGACTAGCAAGAGGAGATACGCAGTATTTT
clone_size: -; j_call: TRBJ2-7; v_call: TRBV6-5; d_call: TRBD1; cdr3_aa: CASSYSGQGSYEQYF; cdr3_nt: TGTGCCAGCAGTTATTCAGGACAGGGGTCCTACGAGCAGTACTTC
clone_size: few; j_call: TRBJ2-5; v_call: TRBV5-1; d_call: TRBD1; cdr3_aa: CASSFRTGLETQYF; cdr3_nt: TGCGCCAGCAGCTTCAGGACAGGTTTAGAGACCCAGTACTTC
clone_size: -; j_call: TRBJ2-5; v_call: TRBV27; d_call: TRBD2; cdr3_aa: CASSSTRLAETQYF; cdr3_nt: TGTGCCAGCAGTTCTACTCGACTAGCAGAGACCCAGTACTTC
clone_size: -; j_call: TRBJ2-2; v_call: TRBV29-1; d_call: -; cdr3_aa: CSVEVESSGTGELFF; cdr3_nt: TGCAGCGTTGAAGTGGAAAGTTCAGGCACCGGGGAGCTGTTTTTT
clone_size: -; j_call: TRBJ2-5; v_call: TRBV5-1; d_call: -; cdr3_aa: CASSFGGSETQYF; cdr3_nt: TGCGCCAGCAGCTTTGGGGGCTCGGAGACCCAGTACTTC
clone_size: few; j_call: TRBJ1-3; v_call: TRBV6-5; d_call: -; cdr3_aa: CASSTGSGNTIYF; cdr3_nt: TGTGCCAGCAGTACAGGCTCTGGAAACACCATATATTTT
clone_size: -; j_call: TRBJ2-1; v_call: TRBV7-9; d_call: TRBD2; cdr3_aa: CASSLGGSGRTSSYNEQFF; cdr3_nt: TGTGCCAGCAGCTTAGGGGGTAGCGGGAGAACGAGCTCCTACAATGAGCAGTTCTTC
clone_size: -; j_call: TRBJ2-3; v_call: TRBV5-1; d_call: TRBD2; cdr3_aa: CASSSTLAGGLTDTQYF; cdr3_nt: TGCGCCAGCAGCTCTACCCTAGCGGGAGGGCTCACAGATACGCAGTATTTT
clone_size: -; j_call: TRBJ1-1; v_call: TRBV6-6; d_call: -; cdr3_aa: CASSYTSGEAFF; cdr3_nt: TGTGCCAGCAGTTACACCTCAGGAGAAGCTTTCTTT
clone_size: -; j_call: TRBJ1-1; v_call: TRBV6-6; d_call: -; cdr3_aa: CASSYQGNTEAFF; cdr3_nt: TGTGCCAGCAGTTACCAGGGGAACACTGAAGCTTTCTTT
clone_size: -; j_call: TRBJ1-5; v_call: TRBV2; d_call: -; cdr3_aa: CASSVQFNQPQHF; cdr3_nt: TGTGCCAGCAGTGTTCAATTCAATCAGCCCCAGCATTTT
clone_size: -; j_call: TRBJ2-5; v_call: TRBV6-5; d_call: -; cdr3_aa: CASSYSAGGETQYF; cdr3_nt: TGTGCCAGCAGTTACTCGGCAGGGGGGGAGACCCAGTACTTC
clone_size: -; j_call: TRBJ1-5; v_call: TRBV19; d_call: -; cdr3_aa: CASRTGAQPQHF; cdr3_nt: TGTGCCAGTAGGACCGGAGCCCAGCCCCAGCATTTT
clone_size: -; j_call: TRBJ2-7; v_call: TRBV19; d_call: TRBD2; cdr3_aa: CASTGTSGPYEQYF; cdr3_nt: TGTGCCAGTACCGGGACTAGCGGGCCTTACGAGCAGTACTTC
clone_size: -; j_call: TRBJ2-7; v_call: TRBV4-1; d_call: -; cdr3_aa: CASSQDRGTTHYEQYF; cdr3_nt: TGCGCCAGCAGCCAAGATCGGGGAACTACCCACTACGAGCAGTACTTC
clone_size: -; j_call: TRBJ2-6; v_call: TRBV2; d_call: -; cdr3_aa: CASRRPNRAGANVLTF; cdr3_nt: TGTGCCAGCAGGCGCCCCAACAGGGCTGGGGCCAACGTCCTGACTTTC
clone_size: -; j_call: TRBJ2-1; v_call: TRBV10-1; d_call: TRBD2; cdr3_aa: CASSEQLAGPLDEQFF; cdr3_nt: TGCGCCAGCAGTGAACAACTAGCGGGGCCTTTGGATGAGCAGTTCTTC
clone_size: -; j_call: TRBJ1-4; v_call: TRBV28; d_call: -; cdr3_aa: CASSPSGQRNEKLFF; cdr3_nt: TGTGCCAGCAGCCCCTCCGGACAGAGGAATGAAAAACTGTTTTTT
clone_size: -; j_call: TRBJ2-1; v_call: TRBV11-2; d_call: TRBD2; cdr3_aa: CASSLVGTSYPNEQFF; cdr3_nt: TGTGCCAGCAGCTTAGTGGGGACTAGTTATCCCAATGAGCAGTTCTTC
clone_size: once; j_call: TRBJ1-5; v_call: TRBV13; d_call: TRBD1; cdr3_aa: CASSSGQGLDQPQHF; cdr3_nt: TGTGCCAGCAGCTCCGGACAGGGGTTGGATCAGCCCCAGCATTTT
clone_size: -; j_call: TRBJ2-1; v_call: TRBV7-9; d_call: -; cdr3_aa: CASSPSTHNEQFF; cdr3_nt: TGTGCCAGCAGCCCGAGTACTCACAATGAGCAGTTCTTC
clone_size: -; j_call: TRBJ2-2; v_call: TRBV5-1; d_call: TRBD2; cdr3_aa: CASSLGGAGGPAGELFF; cdr3_nt: TGCGCCAGCAGCTTGGGAGGTGCGGGAGGGCCCGCCGGGGAGCTGTTTTTT
clone_size: -; j_call: TRBJ2-7; v_call: TRBV28; d_call: -; cdr3_aa: CASSLWAGPYEQYF; cdr3_nt: TGTGCCAGCAGTTTATGGGCAGGTCCCTACGAGCAGTACTTC
clone_size: -; j_call: TRBJ2-7; v_call: TRBV29-1; d_call: TRBD2; cdr3_aa: CSVEVSSGYQGSGEQYF; cdr3_nt: TGCAGCGTTGAAGTGTCTAGCGGTTATCAGGGTTCGGGCGAGCAGTACTTC
clone_size: -; j_call: TRBJ2-5; v_call: TRBV30; d_call: TRBD2; cdr3_aa: CAWSRTSTETQYF; cdr3_nt: TGTGCCTGGAGTCGGACTAGCACAGAGACCCAGTACTTC
clone_size: -; j_call: TRBJ2-2; v_call: TRBV4-2; d_call: -; cdr3_aa: CASSQVSVRRRSNTGELFF; cdr3_nt: TGTGCCAGCAGCCAAGTCAGTGTGCGAAGGAGGTCGAACACCGGGGAGCTGTTTTTT
clone_size: -; j_call: TRBJ2-7; v_call: TRBV27; d_call: -; cdr3_aa: CASSPLESSYEQYF; cdr3_nt: TGTGCCAGCAGTCCGTTGGAGAGCTCCTACGAGCAGTACTTC
clone_size: -; j_call: TRBJ2-7; v_call: TRBV1; d_call: -; cdr3_aa: CTSSPQRDLARTNEQYF; cdr3_nt: TGCACCAGCAGCCCCCAACGGGACCTAGCGCGAACAAACGAGCAGTACTTC
clone_size: -; j_call: TRBJ2-1; v_call: TRBV4-1; d_call: -; cdr3_aa: CASSPREGYNEQFF; cdr3_nt: TGCGCCAGCAGCCCCAGGGAAGGCTACAATGAGCAGTTCTTC
clone_size: -; j_call: TRBJ2-7; v_call: TRBV29-1; d_call: TRBD1; cdr3_aa: CSVAGQGGSYEQYF; cdr3_nt: TGCAGCGTTGCCGGACAGGGGGGTTCCTACGAGCAGTACTTC
clone_size: -; j_call: TRBJ2-5; v_call: TRBV9; d_call: TRBD2; cdr3_aa: CASSPGLAGVETQYF; cdr3_nt: TGTGCCAGCAGCCCGGGACTAGCGGGAGTAGAGACCCAGTACTTC
clone_size: -; j_call: TRBJ2-7; v_call: TRBV6-1; d_call: TRBD1; cdr3_aa: CASSGRDRVVEQYF; cdr3_nt: TGTGCCAGCAGTGGCAGGGACAGGGTTGTCGAGCAGTACTTC
clone_size: -; j_call: TRBJ2-1; v_call: TRBV29-1; d_call: TRBD2; cdr3_aa: CSVEGRGSYNEQFF; cdr3_nt: TGCAGCGTTGAGGGGCGGGGGAGTTACAATGAGCAGTTCTTC
clone_size: -; j_call: TRBJ2-7; v_call: TRBV30; d_call: TRBD2; cdr3_aa: CAWRQGLAGGEQYF; cdr3_nt: TGTGCCTGGAGGCAGGGACTAGCGGGAGGCGAGCAGTACTTC